The 21 T cell receptor beta chains below all came from one sample that was sequenced in a study of long-term antiretroviral therapy in people with HIV. They ran version v3.0 of the immunoSEQ assay at survey level. The data were produced by immunoSEQ multiplex PCR, yet TCRdb's version contains in-frame clones alone and is incomplete. The table includes about 40,000 clones, 85% detected once. The source was unsorted PBMCs, collected 3.1 years after starting antiretroviral therapy. These receptors were taken from a woman aged 45-60 years with HIV.

The genes are TRBV27 and TRBJ1-4; D unresolved. The germline V gene encodes CDR1 MNHEY and CDR2 SMNVEV (reference sequence). Between the trimmed V and J ends, which lost 8 bases and 8 bases, there was a span of 12 bases. This CDR3 is built from 12 residues. The CDR3 DNA sequence: TGTGCCAGCGGTTCGACGGTCGAAAAACTGTTTTTT. Translating it yields CASGSTVEKLFF.

The chain couples TRBV6-1 to TRBJ1-4, with 9 bases matching TRBD1. The CDR3 is made up of 14 amino acids. Looked up from germline, CDR1 is MNHNS and CDR2 is SASEGT. The ends lost 11 bases at V and 6 bases at J; junction bases unmatched: 10. CDR3 protein: CASEADRGDEKLFF. The CDR3 DNA is TGTGCCTCCGAAGCGGACAGGGGCGATGAAAAACTGTTTTTT.

The gene calls are TRBV12-5 and TRBJ2-5; weak D call: TRBD1 (5 bases). V was trimmed by 5 bases and J by 0 bases, leaving 13 bases between them. This CDR3 is 15 amino acids long. Germline CDR1 is LGHNT and CDR2 is FRNRAP. CDR3: CASGPPRTHQETQYF. The CDR3, as DNA: TGTGCTAGTGGTCCCCCCCGGACACACCAAGAGACCCAGTACTTC.

The J gene is TRBJ2-7, the V gene TRBV6-5, with D perhaps TRBD1 (5 bases). This CDR3 spans 13 amino acids. The V end was cut by 7 bases, the J end by 3 bases, with 13 bases between. CDR1 and CDR2 (germline): MNHEY, SVGAGI. CDR3 in amino acids: CASIPTDSYEQYF. Here the CDR3 DNA reads TGTGCCAGCATTCCTACTGACAGCTACGAGCAGTACTTC.

The rearrangement uses TRBV6-4 and TRBJ2-7; 9 bases match TRBD2. The trim removed 0 bases at V and 2 bases at J, leaving 5 bases unmatched. The germline V gene encodes CDR1 MRHNA and CDR2 SNTAGT. The CDR3 totals 16 residues. The CDR3 DNA reads TGTGCCAGCAGTGACTCCCAGCGGGGGGAGACCTACGAGCAGTACTTC. It translates to CASSDSQRGETYEQYF.

V gene TRBV5-1 combines with J gene TRBJ2-7; possibly TRBD1 for D (5 bases). This CDR3 comprises 12 residues. The V end lost 3 bases, the J end lost 3 bases, and 7 bases lay between the germline ends. The germline gives CDR1 SGHRS, CDR2 YFSETQ. CDR3: CASSSDSYEQYF. For the CDR3, the DNA is TGCGCCAGCAGCTCCGACAGCTACGAGCAGTACTTC. The variable domain in full, completed from reference TRBV5-1 and TRBJ2-7, reads KAGVTQTPRYLIKTRGQQVTLSCSPISGHRSVSWYQQTPGQGLQFLFEYFSETQRNKGNFPGRFSGRQFSNSRSEMNVSTLELGDSALYLCASSSDSYEQYFGPGTRLTVT.

The genes are TRBV5-5 and TRBJ2-3, with D unresolved. CDR1 and CDR2 from the germline V gene are SGHKS and YYEKEE (reference sequence). Between the trimmed V and J ends, which lost 7 bases and 10 bases, there was a span of 25 bases. CDR3 size: 15 residues. The CDR3 region is CASAPGHAVFLAQYF. CDR3 bases: TGTGCCAGCGCCCCGGGCCATGCCGTCTTCCTTGCGCAGTATTTT.

V and J are TRBV30 and TRBJ2-1; 7 bases fit TRBD1. Germline CDR1 GTSNPN, CDR2 SVGIG (reference sequence). Trimming took 2 bases from V and 6 from J; bases not matched to a gene: 13. The CDR3 runs to 16 residues. The CDR3 here is CAWSYTGAFVFNEQFF. CDR3 sequence (DNA): TGTGCCTGGAGTTATACAGGGGCCTTCGTTTTCAATGAGCAGTTCTTC.

The rearrangement joins TRBV10-2 to TRBJ2-5; D is uncertain. The CDR3 loop spans 13 amino acids. Germline values: CDR1 WSHSY, CDR2 SAAADI. V lost 1 base, J lost 5 bases, and 8 bases lay in between. CDR3 in DNA: TGCGCCAGCAGTGAGTTCCCTGGGGAGACCCAGTACTTC. It is translated as CASSEFPGETQYF.

In its sample, this clone was seen once. J is TRBJ2-2 and V is TRBV2, with D unclear. Germline CDR1 is SNHLY and CDR2 is FYNNEI. The CDR3 spans 14 residues. V was shortened by 3 bases and J by 1 base, with 6 bases between the two germline ends. CDR3 sequence reads: CASSEARNTGELFF. DNA for the CDR3: TGTGCCAGCAGTGAGGCCAGGAACACCGGGGAGCTGTTTTTT.

The gene calls are TRBV6-1 and TRBJ1-2, with 7 bases matching TRBD1. The length of the CDR3 is 12 residues. CDR1 MNHNS and CDR2 SASEGT come from the germline V gene. V shed 7 bases, J shed 10 bases, and the junction held 9 bases outside the gene matches. The CDR3 is CASTPTGTDYTF. The CDR3 coding sequence is TGTGCCAGCACCCCCACGGGGACAGACTACACCTTC.

This chain uses TRBV11-2 with TRBJ2-7, with 9 bases fitting TRBD2. The ends lost 0 bases at V and 5 bases at J; junction bases unmatched: 11. The CDR3 consists of 17 residues. Germline V lookup: CDR1 SGHAT, CDR2 FQNNGV. The CDR3 DNA sequence: TGTGCCAGCAGCTTAGATCGTGATAAGCGGGGGGCCCACGAGCAGTACTTC. Residues: CASSLDRDKRGAHEQYF.

V is TRBV5-8 and J is TRBJ1-6; 7 bases align to TRBD1. Germline V CDR1 and CDR2: SGHTS, YDEGEE. V trimming: 4 bases; J trimming: 7 bases; junction bases outside the gene matches: 5. The CDR3 contains 14 residues. CDR3 residues: CASSPDRMNSPLHF. CDR3 coding DNA: TGTGCCAGCAGCCCGGACAGGATGAATTCACCCCTCCACTTT.

In its sample, this clone was seen a few times. The same CDR3 also results from other DNA sequences found in this sample. The chain uses TRBV2 and TRBJ2-7; 8 bases fit TRBD1. This CDR3 is built from 14 residues. Germline V gives CDR1 SNHLY, CDR2 FYNNEI. V lost 6 bases and J lost 2; bases outside the gene matches: 6. The CDR3 bases are TGTGCCAGCAGAACCGGGACAGGACCCTACGAGCAGTACTTC. It is translated as CASRTGTGPYEQYF. Variable domain in full (rest from reference TRBV2 and TRBJ2-7): EPEVTQTPSHQVTQMGQEVILRCVPISNHLYFYWYRQILGQKVEFLVSFYNNEISEKSEIFDDQFSVERPDGSNFTLKIRSTKLEDSAMYFCASRTGTGPYEQYFGPGTRLTVT.

In this sample, this clone turned up a few times. The genes are TRBV2 and TRBJ1-1; maybe TRBD1 (5 bases). The V gene's germline CDR1 is SNHLY and CDR2 FYNNEI. The CDR3 extends over 14 amino acids. Trimming took 4 bases from V and 1 from J, leaving 10 bases between them. The CDR3 loop reads CASSVQGGNTEAFF. The CDR3 DNA reads as TGTGCCAGCAGTGTTCAGGGAGGGAACACTGAAGCTTTCTTT.

This chain connects TRBV6-1 to TRBJ1-2, with TRBD1 matching 9 bases. Per germline, CDR1 MNHNS and CDR2 SASEGT. J lost 6 bases, V lost 4 bases, and 9 bases had no gene match. This CDR3 has 15 residues. CDR3 in amino acids: CASSGRTGETNGYTF. The CDR3 coding sequence is TGTGCCAGCAGTGGACGGACAGGGGAGACCAATGGCTACACCTTC.

The J gene is TRBJ1-2, the V gene TRBV4-1; 7 bases map to TRBD1. The length of the CDR3 is 18 residues. Germline V gene sequence: CDR1 MGHRA, CDR2 YSYEKL. After removal of 0 bases from V and 4 bases from J, the junction contained 14 bases not matched to a gene. The CDR3 nucleotides are TGCGCCAGCAGCCAAGATGCGGGCCCCGGAGGGGGCAGCTATGGCTACACCTTC. As protein: CASSQDAGPGGGSYGYTF.

This chain uses TRBV19 with TRBJ1-2, with D possibly TRBD1 on 5 matching bases. The V gene's germline CDR1 is LNHDA and CDR2 SQIVND (reference sequence). V lost 4 bases, J lost 4 bases, and 19 bases lay in between. The CDR3 has 16 residues. CDR3 amino acids: CASSTLLGAGSYGYTF. CDR3 sequence (DNA): TGTGCCAGTAGTACCCTGCTTGGGGCAGGGAGCTATGGCTACACCTTC.

The V gene is TRBV30, the J gene TRBJ1-5, with TRBD1 matching over 7 bases. The germline V gene has CDR1 GTSNPN and CDR2 SVGIG (reference sequence). With V trimmed by 3 bases and J by 5 bases, 4 bases remained unmatched. This CDR3 region has 13 residues. The DNA of the CDR3 is TGTGCCTGGAGGCTTACAGGGGATCAGCCCCAGCATTTT. It encodes CAWRLTGDQPQHF.

V and J are TRBV11-2 and TRBJ2-1; TRBD2 matches 8 bases. The CDR3 is made up of 15 amino acids. After removal of 4 bases from V and 4 bases from J, the junction contained 6 bases not matched to a gene. The germline V gene encodes CDR1 SGHAT and CDR2 FQNNGV. CDR3 coding DNA: TGTGCCAGCAGCTATCGGACTAGCTCTTACAATGAGCAGTTCTTC. It encodes CASSYRTSSYNEQFF.

This chain connects TRBV6-4 to TRBJ1-4, with D perhaps TRBD1 (6 bases). CDR3 length: 15 residues. Germline CDR1 and CDR2: MRHNA and SNTAGT. Trimming took off 2 bases at V and 8 bases at J, with 15 bases between the two ends. This chain's CDR3 is CASSDKQGAGEKLFF. The CDR3 nucleotides read TGTGCCAGCAGTGACAAACAGGGAGCGGGCGAAAAACTGTTTTTT.